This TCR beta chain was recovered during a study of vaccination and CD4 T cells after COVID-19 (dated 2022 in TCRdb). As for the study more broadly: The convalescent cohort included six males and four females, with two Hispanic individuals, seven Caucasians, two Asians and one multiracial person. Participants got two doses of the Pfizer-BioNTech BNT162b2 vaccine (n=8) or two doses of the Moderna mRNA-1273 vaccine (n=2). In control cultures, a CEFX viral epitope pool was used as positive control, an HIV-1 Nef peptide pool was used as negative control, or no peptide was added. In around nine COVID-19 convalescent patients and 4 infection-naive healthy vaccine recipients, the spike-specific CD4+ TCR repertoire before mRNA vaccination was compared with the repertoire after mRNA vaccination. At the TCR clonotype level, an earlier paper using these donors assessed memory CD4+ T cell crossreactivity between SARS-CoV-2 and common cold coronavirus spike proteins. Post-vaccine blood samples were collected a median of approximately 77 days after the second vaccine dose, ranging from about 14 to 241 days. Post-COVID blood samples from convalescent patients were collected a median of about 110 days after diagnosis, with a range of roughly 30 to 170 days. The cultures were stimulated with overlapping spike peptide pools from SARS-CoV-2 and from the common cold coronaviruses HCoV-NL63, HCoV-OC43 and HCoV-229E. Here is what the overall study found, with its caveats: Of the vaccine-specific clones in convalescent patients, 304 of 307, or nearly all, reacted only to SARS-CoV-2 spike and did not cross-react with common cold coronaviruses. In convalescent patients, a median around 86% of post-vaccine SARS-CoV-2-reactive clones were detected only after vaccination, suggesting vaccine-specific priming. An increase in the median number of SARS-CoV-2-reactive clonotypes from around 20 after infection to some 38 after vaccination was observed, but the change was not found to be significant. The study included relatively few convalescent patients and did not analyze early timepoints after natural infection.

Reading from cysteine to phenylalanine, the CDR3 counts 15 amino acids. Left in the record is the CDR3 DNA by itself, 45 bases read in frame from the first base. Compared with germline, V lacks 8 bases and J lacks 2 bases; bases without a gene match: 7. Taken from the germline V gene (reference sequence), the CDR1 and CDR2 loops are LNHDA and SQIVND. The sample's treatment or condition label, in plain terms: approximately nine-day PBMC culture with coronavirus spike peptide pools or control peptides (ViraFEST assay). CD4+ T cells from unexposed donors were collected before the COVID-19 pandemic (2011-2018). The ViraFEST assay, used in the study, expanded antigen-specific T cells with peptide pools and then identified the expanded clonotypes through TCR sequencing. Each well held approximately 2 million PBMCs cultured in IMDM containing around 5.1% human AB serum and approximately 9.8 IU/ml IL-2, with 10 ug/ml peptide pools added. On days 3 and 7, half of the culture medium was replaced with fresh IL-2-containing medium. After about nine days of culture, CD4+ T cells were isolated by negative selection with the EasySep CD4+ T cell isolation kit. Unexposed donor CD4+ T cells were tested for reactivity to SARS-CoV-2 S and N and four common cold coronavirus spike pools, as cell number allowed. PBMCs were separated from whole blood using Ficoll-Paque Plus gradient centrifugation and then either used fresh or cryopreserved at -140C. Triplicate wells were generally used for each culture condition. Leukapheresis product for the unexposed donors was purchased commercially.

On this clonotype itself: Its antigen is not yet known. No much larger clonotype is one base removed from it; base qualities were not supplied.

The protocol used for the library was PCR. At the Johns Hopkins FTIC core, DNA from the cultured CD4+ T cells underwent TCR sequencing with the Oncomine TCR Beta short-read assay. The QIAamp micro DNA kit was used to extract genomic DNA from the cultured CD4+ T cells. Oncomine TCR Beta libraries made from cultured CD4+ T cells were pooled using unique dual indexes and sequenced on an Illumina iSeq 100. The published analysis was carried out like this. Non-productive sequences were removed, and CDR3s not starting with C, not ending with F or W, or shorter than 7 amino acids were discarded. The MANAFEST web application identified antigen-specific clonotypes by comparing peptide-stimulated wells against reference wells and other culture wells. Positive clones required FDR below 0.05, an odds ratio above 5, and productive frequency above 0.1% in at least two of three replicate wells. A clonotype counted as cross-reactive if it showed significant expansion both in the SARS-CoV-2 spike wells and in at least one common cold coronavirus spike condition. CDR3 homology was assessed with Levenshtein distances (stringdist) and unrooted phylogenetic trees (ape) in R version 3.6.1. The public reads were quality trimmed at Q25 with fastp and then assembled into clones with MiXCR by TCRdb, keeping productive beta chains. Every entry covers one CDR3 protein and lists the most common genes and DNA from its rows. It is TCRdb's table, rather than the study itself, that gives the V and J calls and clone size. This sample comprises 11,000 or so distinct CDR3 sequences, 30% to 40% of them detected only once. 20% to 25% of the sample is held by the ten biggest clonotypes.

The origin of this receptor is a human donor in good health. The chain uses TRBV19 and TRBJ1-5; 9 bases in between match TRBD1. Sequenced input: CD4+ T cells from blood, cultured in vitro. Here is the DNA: TGTGCCAGTGGGGGACAGGGTGGGGGCAATCAGCCCCAGCATTTT. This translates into CASGGQGGGNQPQHF. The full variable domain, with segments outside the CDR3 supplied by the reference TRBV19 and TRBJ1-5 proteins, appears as DGGITQSPKYLFRKEGQNVTLSCEQNLNHDAMYWYRQDPGQGLRLIYYSQIVNDFQKGDIAEGYSVSREKKESFPLTVTSAQKNPTAFYLCASGGQGGGNQPQHFGDGTRLSIL.